These 30 T cell receptor beta chains originate from one sample sequenced in a study of T-cell memory formation after mild COVID-19. TCRdb reanalysed the 5' RACE reads using MiXCR and keeps one entry per CDR3 protein. The table shows some 40,000 distinct CDR3 sequences, with 8% to 10% occurring only once. What was sequenced was PBMCs or a T cell subset sorted from them (not recorded which). Source of these receptors: an adult woman who had mild COVID-19 (a few samples of this study predate the infection). Cell type and time point are not known.

There are many counts of this clonotype. The chain links TRBV7-2 to TRBJ2-2; no clear D. Germline CDR1 is SGHTA and CDR2 is FQGNSA. With 2 bases removed from V and 5 bases from J, the gap between germline ends came to 12 bases. The CDR3 loop spans 15 amino acids. The CDR3 spells CASSLSPSWTGELFF. The CDR3 DNA is TGTGCCAGCAGCTTAAGCCCCTCATGGACCGGGGAGCTGTTTTTT.

This clonotype showed up many times. The chain employs TRBV5-1 and TRBJ2-7; 11 positions agree with TRBD2. CDR1 is SGHRS, CDR2 YFSETQ, per germline. Losses at the gene ends were 4 bases for V and 11 bases for J; bases not matched to a gene: 14. The CDR3 runs 15 residues. The CDR3 nucleotides are TGCGCCAGCAGCCCGGGGACTAGCGGAACACTCAGGGAGTACTTC. Amino acids: CASSPGTSGTLREYF.

The CDR3, as DNA: TGTGCCAGCAGTGCCCATAGCGGGAGTAGCAATGAGCAGTTCTTC. Encoded protein: CASSAHSGSSNEQFF. This chain joins TRBV6-4 and TRBJ2-1; 9 nucleotides line up with TRBD2. Trimming removed 4 bases from V and 6 bases from J; junction bases left unmatched: 7. The CDR3 is 15 residues long. CDR1 is MRHNA, CDR2 SNTAGT, per germline.

V gene TRBV20-1 combines with J gene TRBJ2-3; 10 bases match TRBD2. The CDR3 sequence is 14 residues long. Trimming took 2 bases from V and 5 from J; bases not matched to a gene: 4. CDR1 is DFQATT and CDR2 is SNEGSKA in the germline V gene (reference sequence). In DNA form, the CDR3 reads TGCAGTGCTAGACTAGCGGGGGTTCAAGATACGCAGTATTTT. It encodes CSARLAGVQDTQYF.

The chain carries TRBV7-3 and TRBJ2-5; 12 nucleotides match TRBD2. V was pared by 3 bases and J by 5 bases, with 1 base of the junction left unmatched. The germline CDR1 and CDR2 sequences are SGHTA and FQGTGA. The CDR3 consists of 14 residues. The CDR3: CASSFGTSGETQYF. The CDR3, as DNA: TGTGCCAGCAGCTTTGGGACTAGCGGGGAGACCCAGTACTTC.

The chain uses TRBV6-5 and TRBJ2-6; D gene uncertain. This CDR3 region has 17 residues. The germline V and J ends were trimmed by 2 bases and 1 base, with 12 bases remaining between them. Germline V gene lookup returns CDR1 MNHEY and CDR2 SVGAGI. The CDR3 sequence is CASSYEASISGANVLTF. CDR3 nucleotides: TGTGCCAGCAGTTACGAGGCCTCCATTTCTGGGGCCAACGTCCTGACTTTC.

V usage is TRBV11-3 and J usage is TRBJ2-2; D remains ambiguous. This CDR3 spans 16 amino acids. CDR1 is SGHNT, CDR2 YENEEA, per germline. The V gene lost 1 base and the J gene lost 2 bases, with 11 bases spanning the gap. The CDR3: CASSLVAGPNTGELFF. The CDR3 nucleotides are TGTGCCAGCAGCTTAGTTGCCGGACCCAACACCGGGGAGCTGTTTTTT. Variable domain in full (rest from reference TRBV11-3 and TRBJ2-2): EAGVVQSPRYKIIEKKQPVAFWCNPISGHNTLYWYLQNLGQGPELLIRYENEEAVDDSQLPKDRFSAERLKGVDSTLKIQPAELGDSAVYLCASSLVAGPNTGELFFGEGSRLTVL.

This chain connects TRBV6-6 to TRBJ2-7; 7 positions agree with TRBD2. Germline CDR1 MNHNY, CDR2 SVGAGI (reference sequence). V lost 6 bases to trimming and J lost 1 base; unmatched junction nucleotides: 9. The CDR3 totals 15 residues. The CDR3 nucleotides read TGTGCCAGCAGCGTCTCTAGCGGAGGGTCCTACGAGCAGTACTTC. This sequence encodes CASSVSSGGSYEQYF.

This clonotype came up many times. The gene calls are TRBV7-6 and TRBJ2-3; D not certain. There are 12 residues in the CDR3. Between the trimmed V and J ends, which lost 6 bases and 3 bases, there was a span of 7 bases. Looked up from germline, CDR1 is SGHVS and CDR2 is FNYEAQ. Here the CDR3 DNA reads TGTGCCAGCAGTTCTCGGACAGATACGCAGTATTTT. Translating gives CASSSRTDTQYF. The full variable domain, with the rest looked up from reference TRBV7-6 and TRBJ2-3, is GAGVSQSPRYKVTKRGQDVALRCDPISGHVSLYWYRQALGQGPEFLTYFNYEAQQDKSGLPNDRFSAERPEGSISTLTIQRTEQRDSAMYRCASSSRTDTQYFGPGTRLTVL.

This clonotype has just a few counts. The rearrangement joins TRBV19 to TRBJ2-7; TRBD2 matches at 7 bases. Germline V gene lookup returns CDR1 LNHDA and CDR2 SQIVND (reference sequence). The V gene end was trimmed by 3 bases and the J gene end by 4 bases; junction bases not matched to a gene: 18. This CDR3 contains 18 residues. CDR3 coding DNA: TGTGCCAGTAGTATGGACTTCTCCGGATCGGGAGGCTCATACGAGCAGTACTTC. Translating it yields CASSMDFSGSGGSYEQYF.

This clonotype was found a few times. The chain recombines TRBV7-2 with TRBJ1-5; D uncertain. The CDR3 totals 13 residues. Germline CDR1 reads SGHTA; CDR2 reads FQGNSA. Trimming took 6 bases from V and 0 from J, leaving 6 bases between them. In DNA, the CDR3 is TGTGCCAGCAGGGGATATAGCAATCAGCCCCAGCATTTT. Translating it yields CASRGYSNQPQHF. The full variable domain, in which reference TRBV7-2 and TRBJ1-5 provide the parts outside the CDR3, is GAGVSQSPSNKVTEKGKDVELRCDPISGHTALYWYRQSLGQGLEFLIYFQGNSAPDKSGLPSDRFSAERTGGSVSTLTIQRTQQEDSAVYLCASRGYSNQPQHFGDGTRLSIL.

The chain couples TRBV5-1 to TRBJ1-2; 8 bases agree with TRBD1. V dropped 4 bases and J dropped 4; count of bases not matched to a gene: 9. Germline V gene sequence: CDR1 SGHRS, CDR2 YFSETQ. The CDR3 contains 15 residues. The CDR3: CASSPGQGYGYGYTF. The CDR3 DNA follows: TGCGCCAGCAGCCCAGGACAGGGATATGGCTATGGCTACACCTTC.

V usage is TRBV20-1 and J usage is TRBJ2-2; 9 bases agree with TRBD1. J gave up 9 bases and V 6 bases, and 8 bases lay outside the gene matches. Germline lookup yields CDR1 DFQATT and CDR2 SNEGSKA (reference sequence). The length of the CDR3 is 13 residues. The CDR3 sequence is CSAKATGGRELFF. CDR3 DNA: TGCAGTGCCAAAGCTACAGGGGGCCGGGAGCTGTTTTTT.

In this sample, this clonotype turned up a few times. This chain uses TRBV20-1 with TRBJ1-1; D gene unclear. Trimming cost V 3 bases and J 5 bases, with 22 bases left between them. The CDR3 is made up of 16 amino acids. Looked up from germline, CDR1 is DFQATT and CDR2 is SNEGSKA (reference sequence). CDR3 loop: CSASRPFGGLRTEAFF. Here the CDR3 DNA reads TGCAGTGCTAGCAGACCCTTCGGAGGGTTGAGGACTGAAGCTTTCTTT.

The chain joins TRBV25-1 to TRBJ1-1; 9 bases fit TRBD1. V trimming: 6 bases; J trimming: 2 bases; junction bases outside the gene matches: 19. Germline CDR1 and CDR2: MGHDK and SYGVNS. The CDR3 covers 19 residues. The CDR3 sequence: CASSDSRPGQGYRNTEAFF. In DNA, the CDR3 is TGTGCCAGCAGCGACAGCCGACCGGGACAGGGATACAGAAACACTGAAGCTTTCTTT.

The gene calls are TRBV5-8 and TRBJ2-7, with TRBD1 matching over 8 bases. CDR1 and CDR2 from the germline V gene are SGHTS and YDEGEE. The V gene end was trimmed by 4 bases and the J gene end by 12 bases; junction bases not matched to a gene: 12. The CDR3 sequence is 13 residues long. This chain's CDR3 is CASSDRTGLEVYF. The CDR3 nucleotides read TGTGCCAGCAGCGACCGGACAGGGTTGGAGGTGTACTTC.

This clonotype occurred a few times. DNA for the CDR3: TGCAGGGCCCCGAGGTTTAACACTGAAGCTTTCTTT. It yields the protein CRAPRFNTEAFF. This chain connects TRBV20-1 to TRBJ1-1, with no clear D. The CDR3 totals 12 residues. Germline assignment: CDR1 DFQATT and CDR2 SNEGSKA (reference sequence).

This clonotype was seen more than once but under ten times. The chain carries TRBV5-1 and TRBJ2-5; possibly TRBD2 for D (5 bases). Trimming removed 5 bases from V and 2 bases from J, with 13 bases in between. The CDR3 runs to 14 residues. Looked up from germline, CDR1 is SGHRS and CDR2 is YFSETQ. As DNA, the CDR3 is TGCGCCAGCAGTCCGAGCGGAGGACAAGAGACCCAGTACTTC. Translation gives CASSPSGGQETQYF.

This clonotype has more than one count but fewer than ten. This rearrangement joins TRBV7-8 to TRBJ2-6; 7 bases align to TRBD1. After removal of 5 bases from V and 0 bases from J, the junction contained 10 bases not matched to a gene. This CDR3 spans 18 amino acids. CDR1 SGHVS and CDR2 FQNEAQ come from the germline V gene. The CDR3 loop reads CASSEPGQRVSGANVLTF. CDR3 nucleotide sequence: TGTGCCAGCAGCGAACCGGGACAGAGAGTCTCTGGGGCCAACGTCCTGACTTTC.

This rearrangement joins TRBV7-8 to TRBJ2-1; perhaps TRBD2 as D (6 bases). Trimming took off 3 bases at V and 0 bases at J, with 12 bases between the two ends. Per germline, CDR1 SGHVS and CDR2 FQNEAQ. This CDR3 comprises 16 residues. The CDR3 bases are TGTGCCAGCAGCTTGTTACGGGGGAGCTCCTACAATGAGCAGTTCTTC. Translated: CASSLLRGSSYNEQFF.

V gene TRBV15 combines with J gene TRBJ2-3; D might be TRBD2 (6 bases). This CDR3 comprises 16 residues. Between the trimmed V and J ends, which lost 4 bases and 4 bases, there was a span of 18 bases. Germline CDR1 is LNHNV and CDR2 is YYDKDF (reference sequence). CDR3 sequence reads: CATSTGGWVGPDTQYF. In DNA, the CDR3 is TGTGCCACCAGCACCGGAGGGTGGGTGGGGCCAGATACGCAGTATTTT.

The J gene is TRBJ2-1, the V gene TRBV12-3 or TRBV12-4, with D perhaps matching TRBD1 (6 bases). The CDR3 length is 14 residues. The germline V and J ends were trimmed by 6 bases and 6 bases, with 15 bases remaining between them. In DNA, the CDR3 is TGTGCCAGCAGCAGGGACAAGAGCGGCAATGAGCAGTTCTTC. Amino acid sequence: CASSRDKSGNEQFF.

The chain has TRBV11-3 and TRBJ2-1, with 9 bases identical to TRBD2. CDR3 size: 17 residues. Losses at the gene ends were 0 bases for V and 8 bases for J; bases not matched to a gene: 11. Per germline, CDR1 SGHNT and CDR2 YENEEA. The DNA of the CDR3 is TGTGCCAGCAGCTTAGATAATAGCGGGAGAAGTATCGATGAGCAGTTCTTC. Translating it yields CASSLDNSGRSIDEQFF.

This clonotype was observed a handful of times. The chain recombines TRBV20-1 with TRBJ2-6; unclear D gene. V was clipped by 2 bases and J by 2 bases, with 7 bases between them. CDR1 is DFQATT and CDR2 is SNEGSKA in the germline V gene (reference sequence). The CDR3 loop spans 14 amino acids. In DNA, the CDR3 is TGCAGTGCTAGAAAGGATCCTGGGGCCAACGTCCTGACTTTC. Protein product: CSARKDPGANVLTF.

The chain is built from TRBV4-1 and TRBJ1-5; D is uncertain. V was clipped by 4 bases and J by 1 base, with 8 bases between them. Germline assignment: CDR1 MGHRA and CDR2 YSYEKL. CDR3 length equals 14 residues. Written as DNA, the CDR3 is TGCGCCAGCAGCCTAGGACTGAGCAATCAGCCCCAGCATTTT. Amino acids: CASSLGLSNQPQHF.

This clonotype has only one observation. The genes are TRBV6-5 and TRBJ2-7, with TRBD1 matching over 11 bases. V trimming: 3 bases; J trimming: 1 base; junction bases outside the gene matches: 2. The CDR3 loop spans 15 amino acids. CDR1 and CDR2 (germline): MNHEY, SVGAGI. The CDR3 region is CASSYGTGGSYEQYF. In DNA form, the CDR3 reads TGTGCCAGCAGTTATGGGACAGGGGGTTCCTACGAGCAGTACTTC.

This clonotype was counted only a few times. The chain joins TRBV20-1 to TRBJ2-5; D may be TRBD1 (7 bases). CDR3 length: 14 amino acids. In germline, CDR1 is DFQATT, CDR2 SNEGSKA (reference sequence). The V and J ends lost 5 bases and 2 bases respectively, with 15 bases between them. The CDR3: CSARQGRGQETQYF. For the CDR3, the DNA is TGCAGTGCTCGACAGGGTCGGGGGCAAGAGACCCAGTACTTC.

This clonotype has at least ten counts. The chain is built from TRBV19 and TRBJ2-2; D ambiguous. CDR1 and CDR2 (germline): LNHDA, SQIVND (reference sequence). V was trimmed by 7 bases and J by 5 bases, leaving 20 bases between them. The CDR3 length is 16 residues. CDR3 sequence: CASIRTDQQRTGELFF. The CDR3 DNA is TGTGCCAGTATTCGAACAGATCAGCAACGGACCGGGGAGCTGTTTTTT.

The gene calls are TRBV4-1 and TRBJ2-7, with D perhaps TRBD2 (6 bases). With 0 bases removed from V and 4 bases from J, the gap between germline ends came to 10 bases. This CDR3 has 14 amino acids. The germline CDR1 and CDR2 sequences are MGHRA and YSYEKL. Here the CDR3 reads CASSQDGGKYEQYF. In nucleotides, the CDR3 is TGCGCCAGCAGCCAAGATGGGGGGAAGTACGAGCAGTACTTC.

The rearrangement uses TRBV5-1 and TRBJ2-7; D uncertain. This CDR3 is 13 amino acids long. CDR1 and CDR2 from the germline V gene are SGHRS and YFSETQ. V was pared by 2 bases and J by 0 bases, with 6 bases between. CDR3: CASSFSGSYEQYF. In DNA form, the CDR3 reads TGCGCCAGCAGCTTTTCGGGCTCCTACGAGCAGTACTTC.